Presented here are 24 T cell receptor beta chains from one specimen sequenced in a study of blood T cell repertoires in COVID-19. Assay: immunoSEQ multiplex PCR; the TCRdb copy retains only in-frame clones and omits some. Found here are some 400,000 clones, over 75% of them singletons; the top ten hold 1.1%. Material: PBMCs or T cells enriched from blood (not recorded which). Receptors originate from a man aged 25-45 years who had recovered from COVID-19.

V gene TRBV7-8 combines with J gene TRBJ2-7, with TRBD1 identical over 11 bases. In germline, CDR1 is SGHVS, CDR2 FQNEAQ. V lost 3 bases to trimming and J lost 6 bases; unmatched junction nucleotides: 7. The CDR3 loop spans 15 amino acids. In DNA form, the CDR3 reads TGTGCCAGCAGCTTCAGACCGGGACAGGGGGGCGAGCAGTACTTC. It is translated as CASSFRPGQGGEQYF. The full variable domain, rest sourced from reference TRBV7-8 and TRBJ2-7, is GAGVSQSPRYKVAKRGQDVALRCDPISGHVSLFWYQQALGQGPEFLTYFQNEAQLDKSGLPSDRFFAERPEGSVSTLKIQRTQQEDSAVYLCASSFRPGQGGEQYFGPGTRLTVT.

The chain employs TRBV19 and TRBJ2-1; 10 bases fit TRBD2. V shed 9 bases and J 8 bases; nucleotides not matched to a gene: 10. The CDR3 has 14 amino acids. The germline V gene encodes CDR1 LNHDA and CDR2 SQIVND (reference sequence). CDR3 amino acids: CASVASGSMDEQFF. The CDR3 nucleotides are TGTGCCAGCGTGGCTAGCGGGAGTATGGATGAGCAGTTCTTC.

The chain joins TRBV4-1 to TRBJ2-1; 7 nucleotides agree with TRBD1. The trim removed 1 base at V and 7 bases at J, leaving 7 bases unmatched. Germline CDR1 is MGHRA and CDR2 is YSYEKL. CDR3 size: 15 residues. In DNA, the CDR3 is TGCGCCAGCAGCCAAGGTGTACAGGGGATGAATGAGCAGTTCTTC. It specifies CASSQGVQGMNEQFF.

This clone came up a few times. The chain recombines TRBV5-6 with TRBJ2-7; D is unresolved. Germline assignment: CDR1 SGHDT and CDR2 YYEEEE. This CDR3 region has 14 residues. Trimming removed 0 bases at V and 6 bases at J, with 13 bases between. As DNA, the CDR3 is TGTGCCAGCAGCTTGGTCGGTTCCTTCGGCGAGCAGTACTTC. Encoded protein: CASSLVGSFGEQYF. Using reference TRBV5-6 and TRBJ2-7 for the parts outside the CDR3, the full variable domain is DAGVTQSPTHLIKTRGQQVTLRCSPKSGHDTVSWYQQALGQGPQFIFQYYEEEERQRGNFPDRFSGHQFPNYSSELNVNALLLGDSALYLCASSLVGSFGEQYFGPGTRLTVT.

The chain employs TRBV5-8 and TRBJ1-1; D not certain. Trimming took off 7 bases at V and 1 base at J, with 11 bases between the two ends. Per the germline V gene, CDR1 is SGHTS and CDR2 is YDEGEE. This CDR3 comprises 13 residues. The CDR3 DNA is TGTGCCAGCGGGAGGCCCCCGAACACTGAAGCTTTCTTT. This codes for CASGRPPNTEAFF.

The chain combines TRBV28 with TRBJ2-1; the match to TRBD2 covers 12 bases. The V segment lost 6 bases and the J segment 9 bases; nucleotides outside the gene matches: 9. This CDR3 is 15 amino acids long. The germline V gene has CDR1 MDHEN and CDR2 SYDVKM. The CDR3 nucleotides read TGTGCCAGCAGGTCTAGCGGGAGGGGATTATTTGAGCAGTTCTTC. It yields the protein CASRSSGRGLFEQFF. Combining the CDR3 with reference TRBV28 and TRBJ2-1 gives the whole variable domain DVKVTQSSRYLVKRTGEKVFLECVQDMDHENMFWYRQDPGLGLRLIYFSYDVKMKEKGDIPEGYSVSREKKERFSLILESASTNQTSMYLCASRSSGRGLFEQFFGPGTRLTVL.

The gene calls are TRBV24-1 and TRBJ2-7; D is perhaps TRBD1 (6 bases). The V gene lost 3 bases and the J gene lost 6 bases, with 11 bases spanning the gap. CDR3 length equals 13 residues. Germline V CDR1 and CDR2: KGHDR, SFDVKD. The CDR3 reads CATSDGWGREQYF. CDR3 sequence (DNA): TGTGCCACCAGTGATGGCTGGGGGCGCGAGCAGTACTTC.

Written as DNA, the CDR3 is TGTGCCAGCAGCGCCGGGGTAGCAGTAGTATATGAGACCCAGTACTTC. Translating gives CASSAGVAVVYETQYF. The chain combines TRBV7-8 with TRBJ2-5; weak D call: TRBD2 (5 bases). This CDR3 is built from 16 residues. The V gene lost 5 bases and the J gene lost 5 bases, with 21 bases spanning the gap. Germline-derived CDR1 and CDR2 are SGHVS and FQNEAQ.

V is TRBV28 and J is TRBJ2-7; the match to TRBD1 covers 7 bases. The CDR3 spans 14 residues. The V segment lost 3 bases and the J segment 2 bases; nucleotides outside the gene matches: 4. The germline V gene has CDR1 MDHEN and CDR2 SYDVKM. CDR3 in amino acids: CASSLGTETYEQYF. CDR3 bases: TGTGCCAGCAGTTTGGGGACAGAGACCTACGAGCAGTACTTC.

This clone appeared once. The V call is TRBV24-1, the J call TRBJ2-1, with 7 bases matching TRBD2. Germline CDR1 is KGHDR and CDR2 is SFDVKD. This CDR3 spans 14 amino acids. Trimming took 5 bases from V and 2 from J; bases not matched to a gene: 2. Here the CDR3 DNA reads TGTGCCACCAGTGCAAGCGGGACCTACAATGAGCAGTTCTTC. Its protein is CATSASGTYNEQFF.

This chain connects TRBV5-1 to TRBJ1-5; 7 bases match TRBD1. The CDR3 is 15 amino acids. The V and J ends lost 0 bases and 3 bases, in that order; junction bases with no gene match: 3. In germline, CDR1 is SGHRS, CDR2 YFSETQ. CDR3 nucleotide sequence: TGCGCCAGCAGCTTGGGTGACAGGGACAATCAGCCCCAGCATTTT. Its protein is CASSLGDRDNQPQHF.

V gene TRBV5-4 combines with J gene TRBJ2-5; tentatively, D is TRBD2 (5 bases). Germline V lookup: CDR1 SGHNT, CDR2 YYREEE (reference sequence). V shed 4 bases and J shed 5 bases, with 18 bases lying between them. The CDR3 contains 15 residues. CDR3 residues: CASSPNSGSQETQYF. For the CDR3, the DNA is TGTGCCAGCAGCCCGAACAGCGGCTCCCAGGAGACCCAGTACTTC.

The chain recombines TRBV10-3 with TRBJ2-5; 8 bases line up with TRBD1. Per germline, CDR1 ENHRY and CDR2 SYGVKD. V lost 0 bases, J lost 4 bases, and 13 bases stayed unmatched. This CDR3 region has 18 residues. The chain's CDR3 is CAISESIGQGRPRETQYF. CDR3 sequence (DNA): TGTGCCATCAGTGAGTCGATAGGACAGGGTAGGCCCAGAGAGACCCAGTACTTC.

J is TRBJ2-3 and V is TRBV27; 7 bases match TRBD2. The CDR3 extends over 18 amino acids. Per the germline V gene, CDR1 is MNHEY and CDR2 is SMNVEV (reference sequence). Trimming took 6 bases from V and 0 from J; bases not matched to a gene: 15. This CDR3 reads CASSSLERGPSSTDTQYF. The CDR3 DNA reads TGTGCCAGCAGCTCACTAGAGCGGGGCCCATCTAGCACAGATACGCAGTATTTT.

The chain links TRBV3-1 (or the pseudogene TRBV3-2) to TRBJ1-3; D gene unclear. Trimming removed 4 bases from V and 10 bases from J, with 8 bases in between. CDR1 LGHDT and CDR2 YNNKEL come from the germline V gene (reference sequence). CDR3 length: 11 residues. CDR3 sequence reads: CASSPGSTIYF. Written as DNA, the CDR3 is TGTGCCAGCAGCCCTGGCAGTACCATATATTTT.

The CDR3 DNA reads as TGCGCCAGCAGCCCCGGGACAGGGGGCTCTGGCACTGAAGCTTTCTTT. This gives the protein CASSPGTGGSGTEAFF. The V and J genes are TRBV5-1 and TRBJ1-1; TRBD1 matches at 12 bases. From germline, CDR1 is SGHRS and CDR2 YFSETQ. The CDR3 has 16 amino acids. J gave up 4 bases and V 4 bases, and 8 bases lay outside the gene matches.

V gene TRBV18 combines with J gene TRBJ1-5, with D unresolved. Germline assignment: CDR1 KGHSH and CDR2 LQKENI. The ends were cut back, 3 bases at V and 12 bases at J, with 15 bases in the middle. There are 13 residues in the CDR3. CDR3 in amino acids: CASSPYMGRVQHF. CDR3 nucleotides: TGTGCCAGCTCACCTTATATGGGCCGCGTCCAGCATTTT. The whole variable domain, remainder taken from reference TRBV18 and TRBJ1-5, is NAGVMQNPRHLVRRRGQEARLRCSPMKGHSHVYWYRQLPEEGLKFMVYLQKENIIDESGMPKERFSAEFPKEGPSILRIQQVVRGDSAAYFCASSPYMGRVQHFGDGTRLSIL.

This clone occurred a few times. J is TRBJ1-2 and V is TRBV7-3, with D uncertain. V lost 1 base and J lost 4, with 13 bases in between. CDR1 is SGHTA, CDR2 FQGTGA, per germline. This CDR3 comprises 15 residues. CDR3 sequence reads: CASSLSGQVPYGYTF. The CDR3 nucleotides read TGTGCCAGCAGCTTAAGTGGGCAGGTGCCCTATGGCTACACCTTC.

The gene calls are TRBV2 and TRBJ2-6; 7 bases map to TRBD2. The germline CDR1 and CDR2 sequences are SNHLY and FYNNEI. This CDR3 region has 18 residues. The V and J ends lost 8 bases and 0 bases, in that order; junction bases with no gene match: 13. The CDR3 coding sequence is TGTGCCAGCCCTTTAGGAGCGGGATCGAGCTCTGGGGCCAACGTCCTGACTTTC. Its translation is CASPLGAGSSSGANVLTF. The full variable domain, its missing parts supplied by reference TRBV2 and TRBJ2-6, is EPEVTQTPSHQVTQMGQEVILRCVPISNHLYFYWYRQILGQKVEFLVSFYNNEISEKSEIFDDQFSVERPDGSNFTLKIRSTKLEDSAMYFCASPLGAGSSSGANVLTFGAGSRLTVL.

The V call is TRBV6-5, the J call TRBJ2-7; 7 nucleotides agree with TRBD1. The CDR3 runs to 13 residues. CDR1 is MNHEY and CDR2 is SVGAGI in the germline V gene. V trimming: 7 bases; J trimming: 11 bases; junction bases outside the gene matches: 14. The CDR3 is CASTQGAYGQEYF. The CDR3 bases are TGTGCCAGCACACAAGGCGCCTACGGACAGGAGTACTTC.

The J gene is TRBJ2-1, the V gene TRBV7-2, with no clear D. There are 13 residues in the CDR3. The germline V and J ends were trimmed by 5 bases and 6 bases, with 11 bases remaining between them. The germline gives CDR1 SGHTA, CDR2 FQGNSA. In DNA form, the CDR3 reads TGTGCCAGCAGCCGCGATTACTCCAATGAGCAGTTCTTC. It translates to CASSRDYSNEQFF.

CDR3 sequence: CATASPGGREQYF. The CDR3 DNA follows: TGTGCCACCGCAAGCCCCGGAGGGCGGGAGCAGTACTTC. The chain couples TRBV24-1 to TRBJ2-7, with D perhaps matching TRBD2 (6 bases). Trimming removed 9 bases at V and 7 bases at J, with 18 bases between. The V gene's germline CDR1 is KGHDR and CDR2 SFDVKD. The CDR3 spans 13 residues.

The chain recombines TRBV28 with TRBJ1-6, with D possibly being TRBD1 (5 bases). CDR3 length: 15 residues. V lost 5 bases and J 8 bases, leaving 16 bases between the germline ends. Looked up from germline, CDR1 is MDHEN and CDR2 is SYDVKM. CDR3 loop: CASSSRGGSHSPLHF. Written as DNA, the CDR3 is TGTGCCAGCAGTAGCCGGGGGGGGAGTCATTCACCCCTCCACTTT.

The genes are TRBV5-5 and TRBJ2-1; 8 bases are a match to TRBD1. Losses at the gene ends were 5 bases for V and 8 bases for J; bases not matched to a gene: 12. This CDR3 has 15 amino acids. The germline V gene encodes CDR1 SGHKS and CDR2 YYEKEE (reference sequence). This CDR3 is CASRRQGALLDEQFF. Here the CDR3 DNA reads TGTGCCAGCAGACGCCAGGGGGCCCTTTTAGATGAGCAGTTCTTC.